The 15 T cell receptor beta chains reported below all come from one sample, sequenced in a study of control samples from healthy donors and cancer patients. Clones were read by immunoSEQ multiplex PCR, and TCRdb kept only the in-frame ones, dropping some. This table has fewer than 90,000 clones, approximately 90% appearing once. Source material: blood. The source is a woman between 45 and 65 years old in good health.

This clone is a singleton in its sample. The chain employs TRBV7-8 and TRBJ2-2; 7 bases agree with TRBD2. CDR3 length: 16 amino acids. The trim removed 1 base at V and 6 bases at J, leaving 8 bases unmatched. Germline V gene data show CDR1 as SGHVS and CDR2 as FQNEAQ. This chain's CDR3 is CASSLGRRGWPGELFF. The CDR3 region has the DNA TGTGCCAGCAGCTTAGGGAGGCGGGGGTGGCCCGGGGAGCTGTTTTTT.

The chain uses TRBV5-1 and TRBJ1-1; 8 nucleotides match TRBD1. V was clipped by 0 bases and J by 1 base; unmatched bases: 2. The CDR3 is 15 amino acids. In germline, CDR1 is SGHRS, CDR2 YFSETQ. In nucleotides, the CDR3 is TGCGCCAGCAGCTTGGACGGACAGGGGAACACTGAAGCTTTCTTT. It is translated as CASSLDGQGNTEAFF. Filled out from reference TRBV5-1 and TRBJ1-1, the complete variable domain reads KAGVTQTPRYLIKTRGQQVTLSCSPISGHRSVSWYQQTPGQGLQFLFEYFSETQRNKGNFPGRFSGRQFSNSRSEMNVSTLELGDSALYLCASSLDGQGNTEAFFGQGTRLTVV.

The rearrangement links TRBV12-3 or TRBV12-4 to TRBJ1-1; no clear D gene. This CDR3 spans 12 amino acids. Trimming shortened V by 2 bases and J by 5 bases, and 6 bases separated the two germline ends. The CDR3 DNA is TGTGCCAGCAGTTTATCCCGGACTGAAGCTTTCTTT. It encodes CASSLSRTEAFF.

The CDR3 spells CASSLGGQGYATQYF. The CDR3 coding sequence is TGTGCCAGCAGCTTAGGGGGTCAGGGATACGCGACCCAGTACTTC. The rearrangement uses TRBV7-9 and TRBJ2-5, with D possibly matching TRBD1 (5 bases). V was clipped by 1 base and J by 7 bases, with 16 bases between them. The germline gives CDR1 SEHNR, CDR2 FQNEAQ (reference sequence). The CDR3 runs 15 residues.

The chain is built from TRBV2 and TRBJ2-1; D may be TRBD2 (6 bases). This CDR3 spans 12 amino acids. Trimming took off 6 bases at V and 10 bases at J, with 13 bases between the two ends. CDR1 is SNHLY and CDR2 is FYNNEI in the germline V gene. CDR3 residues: CASRGTSIEQFF. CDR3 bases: TGTGCCAGCAGGGGAACTAGCATCGAGCAGTTCTTC.

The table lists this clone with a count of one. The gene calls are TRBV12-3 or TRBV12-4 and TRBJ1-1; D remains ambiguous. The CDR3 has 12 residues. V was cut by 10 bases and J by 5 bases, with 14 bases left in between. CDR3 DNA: TGTGCCACCCGGATATTTGGAACTGAAGCTTTCTTT. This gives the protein CATRIFGTEAFF.

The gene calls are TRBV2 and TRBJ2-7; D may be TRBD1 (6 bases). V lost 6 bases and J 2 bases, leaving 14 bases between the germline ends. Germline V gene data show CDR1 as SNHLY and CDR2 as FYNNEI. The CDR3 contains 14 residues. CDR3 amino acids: CASRKSGQTYEQYF. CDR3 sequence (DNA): TGTGCCAGCAGGAAGTCGGGACAAACCTACGAGCAGTACTTC.

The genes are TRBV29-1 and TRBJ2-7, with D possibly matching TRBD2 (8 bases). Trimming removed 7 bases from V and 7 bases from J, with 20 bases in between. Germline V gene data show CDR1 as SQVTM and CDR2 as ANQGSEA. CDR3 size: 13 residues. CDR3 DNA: TGCAGCGCGAGACGGGAGGGGGCCTCGGAGCAGTACTTC. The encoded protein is CSARREGASEQYF.

The DNA of the CDR3 is TGCGCCAGCAGCTCGGGAGACAGGAACTACTACAATGAGCAGTTCTTC. Translating it yields CASSSGDRNYYNEQFF. V usage is TRBV5-1 and J usage is TRBJ2-1; D is tentatively TRBD1 or TRBD2 (6 bases each). The V end was cut by 3 bases, the J end by 3 bases, with 16 bases between. The CDR3 has 16 amino acids. In germline, CDR1 is SGHRS, CDR2 YFSETQ.

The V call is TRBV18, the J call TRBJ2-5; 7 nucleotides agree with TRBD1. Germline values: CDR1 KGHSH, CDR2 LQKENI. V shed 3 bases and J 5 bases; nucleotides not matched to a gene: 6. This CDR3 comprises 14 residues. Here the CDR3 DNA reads TGTGCCAGCTCACCTGACAGGGCCGACGAGACCCAGTACTTC. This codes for CASSPDRADETQYF.

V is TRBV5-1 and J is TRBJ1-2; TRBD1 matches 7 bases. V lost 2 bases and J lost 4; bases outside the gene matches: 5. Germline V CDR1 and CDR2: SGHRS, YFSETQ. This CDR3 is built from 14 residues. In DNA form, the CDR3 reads TGCGCCAGCAGCTTCCCAGGGGGGGCCTATGGCTACACCTTC. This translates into CASSFPGGAYGYTF.

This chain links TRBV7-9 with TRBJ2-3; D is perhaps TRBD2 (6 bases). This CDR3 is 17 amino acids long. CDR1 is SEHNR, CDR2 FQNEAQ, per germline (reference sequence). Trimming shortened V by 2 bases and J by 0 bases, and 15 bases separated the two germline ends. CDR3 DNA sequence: TGTGCCAGCAGCTTATCCCGAGATAGCGGTAGCACAGATACGCAGTATTTT. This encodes CASSLSRDSGSTDTQYF.

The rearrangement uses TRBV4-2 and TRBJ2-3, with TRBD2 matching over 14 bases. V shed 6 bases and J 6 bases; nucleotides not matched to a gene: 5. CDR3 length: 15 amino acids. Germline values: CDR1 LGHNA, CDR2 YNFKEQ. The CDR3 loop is CASSQTSGGADTQYF. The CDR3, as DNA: TGTGCCAGCAGTCAGACTAGCGGGGGGGCCGATACGCAGTATTTT.

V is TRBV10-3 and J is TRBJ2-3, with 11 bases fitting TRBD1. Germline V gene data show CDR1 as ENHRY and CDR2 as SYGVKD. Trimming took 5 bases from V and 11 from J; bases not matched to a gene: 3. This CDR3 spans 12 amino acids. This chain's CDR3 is CAISPGTGGQYF. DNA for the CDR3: TGTGCCATCAGTCCCGGGACAGGGGGGCAGTATTTT.

DNA for the CDR3: TGTGCCACCATGGGTGGGCAGGGGAATGAGCAGTTCTTC. It translates to CATMGGQGNEQFF. The chain employs TRBV24-1 and TRBJ2-1; weak D call: TRBD1 (6 bases). The CDR3 is made up of 13 amino acids. Germline assignment: CDR1 KGHDR and CDR2 SFDVKD. Trimming removed 8 bases from V and 7 bases from J, with 14 bases in between.